The entry below gives a single TCR beta chain sequence along with its context. Its antigen remains undetermined. There are no base qualities to consult, and no much larger clone falls within one base. All donors were healthy Caucasians. The researchers also sequenced three unrelated adults who were not twins: a male aged 18 to 30, a male aged 50 to 59, and a female aged 50 to 59. Miltenyi CD45RO+ enrichment and human naive T-cell isolation kits were used to isolate memory (CD45RO+) and naive T cells from PBMC. This sample is part of a study of identical twins (dated by TCRdb to the mid-2010s). With respect to the entire study: The study deep-sequenced TCR alpha and beta repertoires from monozygotic twins, unrelated adults of various ages and cord blood to test whether fetal clonotypes persist. Replicate twin experiments were performed at different times using different library preparation protocols to rule out contamination.

Library generation was performed with 5' RACE. Sequencing was performed on an Illumina HiSeq 2000. A universal primer binding site was added through template switching, and the final cDNA carried a unique molecular identifier so that TCR cDNA molecules could be counted accurately. Specific primers in the conserved constant-segment region were used to synthesize first-strand cDNA for TCR alpha and beta chains. To control for contamination, each cDNA library was double barcoded with a SMART-Mk sample barcode plus Illumina barcodes. TruSeq adapter sequences along with Illumina sample barcodes were introduced in two successive PCR steps. Sequencing of the TCR alpha and beta cDNA libraries was done on the Illumina HiSeq platform using custom primers. The paper's processing steps were these. Raw reads were processed with MiGEC to extract unique molecular identifiers, and MiXCR was used to determine CDR3 positions. Recombination models were inferred per individual with the repgenHMM and IGoR tools using an EM algorithm. The tcR package in R was used for shared clonotype analysis, with sharing normalized by the product of cloneset sizes. Out-of-frame nonproductive sequences were analyzed to study raw recombination free of thymic and clonal selection effects. Using fastp trimming at Q25 and MiXCR clonotype assembly, TCRdb reanalyzed the public sequencing data and kept in-frame beta chains. Every distinct CDR3 protein forms one entry, paired with its most common genes and DNA. Clone size and V and J calls follow TCRdb, not the original study. The sample includes 400,000 or so distinct CDR3 sequences, with approximately 10% observed a single time. Of the sample, approximately 9.3% is held by the ten largest clones.

Points the paper makes about the study in general: Because the same donors could not be followed over many years, the conclusions relied on cross-sectional statistical analysis. Fewer insertions were carried by abundant cord blood beta clonotypes, a similar but weaker trend appeared in young adult naive repertoires, and no such trend appeared in memory repertoires. Zero-insertion analyses could be partly confounded by invariant T cells such as MAIT and iNKT, although diverse VJ usage argued against such confounding for most clonotypes. Compared with coincidental sharing between unrelated individuals, out-of-frame TCR alpha sequences shared between twins showed an excess of sequences with low generation probability. Excess twin sharing in beta out-of-frame sequences was weaker because fewer shared sequences lowered the signal-to-noise ratio. In monozygotic twins, recombination models systematically underestimated out-of-frame TCR alpha sharing, but the models matched the sharing seen between unrelated individuals.

The germline V gene encodes CDR1 ENHRY and CDR2 SYGVKD. From cysteine to phenylalanine, the CDR3 is 14 amino acids long. Just the 42-base CDR3 DNA is kept, in frame starting at base 1. Trimming removed 0 bases from V and 2 bases from J, leaving 6 bases between the germline ends. The material sequenced was naive T cells sorted from blood. The sample's cell subset or site, from its label and the paper: cells isolated with a human naive T-cell isolation kit. The sequence was obtained from a woman in her fifties or sixties in good health. The rearranged chain carries TRBV10-3 and TRBJ2-3; no confident D gene assignment can be made. The CDR3 region reads CAISESETTDTQYF. The DNA sequence is TGTGCCATCAGTGAGTCGGAAACCACAGATACGCAGTATTTT.